Included here is one T cell receptor beta chain sequence, with context. The antigen this receptor binds is unknown. The read gets to within 3 residues of the CDR3 end, and the germline J gene fills in the rest. TCR beta CDR3 regions were amplified by multiplex PCR from an average of roughly 1.1 ug genomic DNA per sample using the immunoSEQ assay. The assay corrected primer bias using a complete synthetic TCR repertoire to establish an amplification baseline. Amplicons were sequenced on the Illumina platform. Per the original workflow: Sequences were error-corrected by clustering with frequency ratios and a modified nearest-neighbor algorithm, then analyzed in the immunoSEQ Analyzer with IMGT gene definitions. At each rarefaction depth, TCR richness and evenness were averaged across 20 rarefaction repeats, and any sample with fewer sequences than the depth was left out. Wilcoxon rank sum tests with FDR correction were used to compare relative abundances of V, D and J genes between the groups. For the blinded duplicates, the intraclass correlation was nearly 96% for TCR richness and averaged about 76% across more than 60 gene segments. TCRdb stores this immuneACCESS table with in-frame sequences only. Part of the clones is absent; in the studies checked, under half of the shortfall reflects unresolved V genes, and no reason is known for the rest. For V, J and clone size, that table is used; D and trimming come from the DNA. This sample's table carries over 25,000 clones. Around 21% of the sample rests with the top ten.

In the germline V gene, CDR1 corresponds to MRHNA and CDR2 to SNTAGT. Measured from the cysteine to the phenylalanine, the CDR3 is 16 residues long. Only the CDR3 bases that were read are kept: 39 of them, in frame from base 1. The sample is drawn from a study of T cells in women clearing cervical HPV infection (dated by TCRdb to the late 2010s). Context from the whole study: The cases were some 27 women with histologically confirmed HPV16-related CIN3 or worse, and 2 of these cases were invasive cancers. Blood from cases was drawn at the visit where the lesion was first identified, while blood from controls was drawn once the infection was no longer detected. Cases had a median age of about 34 years and controls had a median age of around 40, with no significant differences in baseline characteristics. In the parent cohort, some 10,000 women aged 18 or older were enrolled in Guanacaste, Costa Rica, during about 1993 to 1995 and then followed for less than 8 years. Cases were matched to controls by age within five years and by the year the sample was collected. The controls were some 23 women whose single incident HPV16 infection cleared within 12 months with no development of precancer or cancer. Since only a few of the women had HLA typing available, the possibility that HLA type was acting as a confounder could not be ruled out. Five blinded duplicates per group were added as quality controls, giving 60 or so samples: 50 or so participants and roughly ten replicates. An exploratory proof-of-principle case-control study, nested within the Guanacaste HPV Natural History Study in Costa Rica, was conducted to compare TCR repertoires across cervical HPV16 outcomes. For cases, the median interval between lesion detection and blood sampling was around 150 days, with an interquartile range of roughly 80 to 200 days. What the work shows at the level of the full study, not this receptor alone: Because the number of T cells in each sample was unknown, differences in richness could reflect differing T-cell content rather than repertoire biology. TCR repertoire richness was significantly higher in CIN3+ cases than in controls across sequencing depths, while evenness did not differ. Whether associations preceded infection or resulted from infection could not be shown with the cross-sectional design, and effector/memory subsets and HPV-specific T cells were not isolated. Lower TRBV6-7 relative abundance was observed in cases than in controls (roughly 0.12% versus 0.15%; Bonferroni P = 0.0008). Cases were distinguished from controls with an estimated AUC of about 0.78 by random forest classifiers combining richness and V gene abundances.

Every participant had a single incident cervical HPV16 infection, and prevalent HPV16 infections were excluded. Cervical HPV DNA was detected with MY09/MY11 PCR, and genotyping was done with dot-blot hybridization. Approximately 15 mL of heparinized blood were centrifuged, and the buffy coat was split into aliquots, frozen at -30 degrees C, and then kept at -80 degrees C. QIAGEN kits were used to extract genomic DNA from buffy coat specimens. The chain employs TRBV6-4 and TRBJ1-2; a tentative D match to TRBD1 spans 5 bases. Material: blood buffy coat. The source is a woman aged 18 to 69 with a cervical HPV16 infection that either progressed to CIN3+ or cleared (not recorded which). For the CDR3, the sequence is CASSDWGTSGLNDYTF. CDR3 DNA, as far as it was read: TGTGCCAGCAGTGACTGGGGGACTAGCGGTCTCAATGAC.